Listed below are T cell receptor beta chains from one sample, sequenced in a study of shared clonotypes between healthy human individuals. The protocol was immunoSEQ multiplex PCR, while the TCRdb copy is restricted to in-frame clones and leaves out a portion. The profile covers about 2.1 million clones, with 80% to 95% appearing a single time and less than 2% taken by the ten largest. The material sequenced was naive CD8+ T cells from PBMCs. These receptors were collected from a young man in good health. Some clones in this sample may be carry-over from other donors' samples. The CDR3 runs from the conserved cysteine through the conserved F or W. The order of the fields is D gene, clone size, J gene, V gene, CDR3 protein, CDR3 DNA. The D gene is left open where the match is weak. Size is omitted from some rows. Given values are once, few, many or a class for expanded clones.

>TRBD2|.|TRBJ2-7|TRBV28
CASSLAAGGPSSYEQYF
TGTGCCAGCAGTTTGGCAGCGGGAGGTCCTAGCTCCTACGAGCAGTACTTC
>.|.|TRBJ1-3|TRBV6-6
CASSSDGYSGNTIYF
TGTGCCAGCAGTTCCGACGGATACTCTGGAAACACCATATATTTT
>.|.|TRBJ1-2|TRBV28
CASSRGHPDRANYGYTF
TGTGCCAGCAGCCGAGGCCACCCCGACAGAGCTAACTATGGCTACACCTTC
>TRBD1|.|TRBJ1-2|TRBV4-3
CASSQDRDRAYGYTF
TGCGCCAGCAGCCAAGATCGGGACAGGGCCTATGGCTACACCTTC
>TRBD2|.|TRBJ2-5|TRBV4-1
CASSPRGGRAETQYF
TGCGCCAGCAGCCCACGGGGCGGGAGGGCAGAGACCCAGTACTTC
>TRBD2|.|TRBJ2-1|TRBV28
CASSFRLAGHEQFF
TGTGCCAGCAGTTTCCGACTAGCGGGGCATGAGCAGTTCTTC
>TRBD1|.|TRBJ1-2|TRBV4-1
CASSITGAGYTF
TGCGCCAGCAGCATCACAGGGGCTGGCTACACCTTC
>.|once|TRBJ2-7|TRBV9
CASSVDPGDIGEQYF
TGTGCCAGCAGCGTAGATCCGGGGGATATAGGCGAGCAGTACTTC
>.|once|TRBJ2-7|TRBV5-1
CASSLAISSSYEQYF
TGCGCCAGCAGCTTGGCCATCTCCAGCTCCTACGAGCAGTACTTC
>TRBD2|.|TRBJ2-1|TRBV7-8
CASSLIQRELGDYNEQFF
TGTGCCAGCAGCTTAATCCAGCGGGAGCTAGGGGACTACAATGAGCAGTTCTTC
>TRBD1|once|TRBJ2-7|TRBV29-1
CSVEGTGRLYEQYF
TGCAGCGTTGAGGGGACAGGGAGGCTCTACGAGCAGTACTTC
>TRBD2|.|TRBJ2-3|TRBV7-8
CASSFRVAGVTDTQYF
TGTGCCAGCAGCTTTCGGGTGGCGGGGGTGACGGATACGCAGTATTTT
>.|.|TRBJ1-2|TRBV5-4
CASNWDSGAYGYTF
TGTGCCAGCAACTGGGACTCAGGAGCCTATGGCTACACCTTC
>.|.|TRBJ1-2|TRBV29-1
CSARGDMNGLYGYTF
TGCAGCGCACGGGGGGACATGAATGGTCTCTATGGCTACACCTTC
>.|.|TRBJ2-3|TRBV6-6
CASSYYAGITDTQYF
TGTGCCAGCAGTTACTACGCAGGTATCACAGATACGCAGTATTTT
>.|.|TRBJ2-1|TRBV4-3
CASSPRDGGYNEQFF
TGCGCCAGCAGCCCCCGGGACGGTGGGTACAATGAGCAGTTCTTC
>TRBD2|.|TRBJ2-1|TRBV7-8
CASSLDVGGSHNEQFF
TGTGCCAGCAGCTTAGATGTGGGAGGGTCCCACAATGAGCAGTTCTTC
>TRBD1|.|TRBJ2-3|TRBV9
CASSVSLLSDRGTDTQYF
TGTGCCAGCAGCGTTTCACTCCTGTCGGACAGGGGCACAGATACGCAGTATTTT
>TRBD1|once|TRBJ1-2|TRBV5-6
CASSWRSGQGVYGYTF
TGTGCCAGCAGCTGGCGTTCCGGACAGGGCGTGTATGGCTACACCTTC
>TRBD2|.|TRBJ2-7|TRBV10-1
CASSDGLAGAYEQYF
TGCGCCAGCAGTGACGGACTAGCGGGGGCCTACGAGCAGTACTTC
>TRBD1|.|TRBJ2-7|TRBV6-5
CASSYSGTGGYEQYF
TGTGCCAGCAGTTACTCCGGGACAGGGGGTTACGAGCAGTACTTC
>TRBD2|.|TRBJ2-7|TRBV10-3
CAISQLAGFPYEQYF
TGTGCCATCAGCCAACTAGCGGGTTTCCCCTACGAGCAGTACTTC
>TRBD1|.|TRBJ2-7|TRBV28
CASSPTGGTYEQYF
TGTGCCAGCAGTCCGACAGGGGGCACCTACGAGCAGTACTTC
>.|.|TRBJ2-7|TRBV6-5
CASSYREGAYEQYF
TGTGCCAGCAGTTATAGGGAGGGGGCCTACGAGCAGTACTTC
>.|.|TRBJ2-2|TRBV7-3
CASTPFAGQPPGELFF
TGTGCCAGCACCCCCTTTGCGGGGCAACCCCCCGGGGAGCTGTTTTTT
>TRBD1|.|TRBJ1-5|TRBV9
CASSVGTGGNQPQHF
TGTGCCAGCAGCGTAGGGACAGGGGGCAATCAGCCCCAGCATTTT
>.|.|TRBJ2-7|TRBV27
CASSSGAAYEQYF
TGTGCCAGCAGTTCCGGGGCGGCCTACGAGCAGTACTTC
>.|once|TRBJ2-1|TRBV28
CASSLASTYNEQFF
TGTGCCAGCAGCTTAGCGAGCACCTACAATGAGCAGTTCTTC
>TRBD2|.|TRBJ2-7|TRBV7-8
CASSLAGGPHEQYF
TGTGCCAGCAGCTTAGCGGGAGGGCCCCACGAGCAGTACTTC
>.|.|TRBJ2-2|TRBV19
CASRTQGLRAAGELFF
TGTGCCAGTAGAACCCAGGGACTTCGGGCGGCCGGGGAGCTGTTTTTT
>TRBD2|.|TRBJ2-7|TRBV9
CASSPRVVSGIYEQYF
TGTGCCAGCAGCCCCCGGGTGGTGAGCGGGATCTACGAGCAGTACTTC
>.|.|TRBJ1-1|TRBV11-2
CASSSRAQGKRTEAFF
TGTGCCAGCAGCTCCCGGGCGCAGGGGAAGAGGACTGAAGCTTTCTTT
>TRBD1|.|TRBJ2-2|TRBV6-4
CASSDSLGTGDTGELFF
TGTGCCAGCAGTGACTCCCTTGGGACAGGGGACACCGGGGAGCTGTTTTTT
>.|once|TRBJ2-5|TRBV15
CATSRVPQETQYF
TGTGCCACCAGCAGAGTACCCCAAGAGACCCAGTACTTC
>.|.|TRBJ2-7|TRBV5-6
CASSLYRGDPYEQYF
TGTGCCAGCAGCTTGTATCGCGGAGACCCCTACGAGCAGTACTTC
>.|.|TRBJ2-2|TRBV7-9
CASRGVTNTGELFF
TGTGCCAGCAGAGGGGTTACGAACACCGGGGAGCTGTTTTTT
>.|once|TRBJ2-2|TRBV5-1
CASSLGHNTGELFF
TGCGCCAGCAGCTTGGGACACAACACCGGGGAGCTGTTTTTT
>TRBD1|few|TRBJ1-5|TRBV28
CASSSRDRPPQPQHF
TGTGCCAGCAGTTCCCGGGACAGGCCACCTCAGCCCCAGCATTTT
>TRBD2|few|TRBJ2-7|TRBV11-2
CASSPSERESGEQYF
TGTGCCAGCAGCCCCTCCGAGCGGGAGTCGGGCGAGCAGTACTTC
>.|.|TRBJ1-5|TRBV6-5
CASSPSVGLIRPQHF
TGTGCCAGCAGCCCCTCGGTTGGATTAATACGGCCCCAGCATTTT
>.|.|TRBJ2-1|TRBV10-1
CASSDGSGGLDEQFF
TGCGCCAGCAGTGACGGCTCCGGGGGGCTGGATGAGCAGTTCTTC
>.|.|TRBJ2-7|TRBV5-4
CASGMGGTAEQYF
TGTGCCAGCGGCATGGGGGGCACAGCCGAGCAGTACTTC
>.|.|TRBJ2-1|TRBV9
CASSARQDSSYNEQFF
TGTGCCAGCAGCGCCCGACAGGACAGCTCCTACAATGAGCAGTTCTTC
>.|.|TRBJ2-3|TRBV27
CASSFIGDTQYF
TGTGCCAGCAGTTTCATAGGGGATACGCAGTATTTT
>.|.|TRBJ1-2|TRBV28
CASNGAGEFGYGYTF
TGTGCCAGCAATGGGGCAGGGGAATTTGGCTATGGCTACACCTTC
>.|.|TRBJ2-3|TRBV6-1
CASSVNKRSSDLSTDTQYF
TGTGCCAGCAGTGTAAATAAGCGTTCTAGCGACCTCAGCACAGATACGCAGTATTTT
>.|.|TRBJ2-1|TRBV12-5
CASLGNNEQFF
TGTGCTAGCTTAGGAAACAATGAGCAGTTCTTC
>.|.|TRBJ1-1|TRBV11-2
CASGAGAGVKTEAFF
TGTGCCAGTGGAGCGGGTGCAGGTGTAAAAACTGAAGCTTTCTTT
>.|.|TRBJ1-2|TRBV18
CASSPNYGYTF
TGTGCCAGCTCACCAAATTATGGCTACACCTTC
>.|once|TRBJ2-1|TRBV27
CASSPGWGNEQFF
TGTGCCAGCAGTCCTGGATGGGGGAATGAGCAGTTCTTC
>TRBD1|.|TRBJ2-7|TRBV5-4
CASSSGQGLYEQYF
TGTGCCAGCAGCTCGGGACAGGGACTCTACGAGCAGTACTTC
>.|.|TRBJ2-1|TRBV4-3
CASSQDRDESRDEQFF
TGCGCCAGCAGCCAAGACCGGGACGAGAGTCGCGATGAGCAGTTCTTC
>.|once|TRBJ2-1|TRBV7-9
CASSFPTDEQFF
TGTGCCAGCAGCTTCCCTACGGATGAGCAGTTCTTC